This T cell receptor (beta chain) was documented in a study of CD8+CD57+ T cells in acquired aplastic anemia. CDR1 MNHEY and CDR2 SVGAGI come from the germline V gene. The CDR3 runs 13 residues. Using genomic DNA as the template, TCR beta VDJ and CDR3 profiling was carried out. Using its own MiXCR run on the reads, TCRdb lists one record per CDR3 protein. The sample holds 250,000 to 350,000 distinct CDR3 sequences; approximately 56% are singletons and the top ten take approximately 8.2%. As for this clonotype: A much larger clone differs by one base, so this may be a read error.

This chain uses TRBV6-5 with TRBJ1-5; 9 bases align to TRBD1. This receptor was identified in a human donor with severe aplastic anemia or a healthy control (not recorded which). The sample taken for sequencing was sorted CD4+, CD8+, or CD8+CD57+ T cells (not recorded which) from PBMCs. CDR3: CVSSWDRDQPQHF. CDR3 in DNA: TGTGTCAGCAGTTGGGACAGGGATCAGCCCCAGCATTTT.